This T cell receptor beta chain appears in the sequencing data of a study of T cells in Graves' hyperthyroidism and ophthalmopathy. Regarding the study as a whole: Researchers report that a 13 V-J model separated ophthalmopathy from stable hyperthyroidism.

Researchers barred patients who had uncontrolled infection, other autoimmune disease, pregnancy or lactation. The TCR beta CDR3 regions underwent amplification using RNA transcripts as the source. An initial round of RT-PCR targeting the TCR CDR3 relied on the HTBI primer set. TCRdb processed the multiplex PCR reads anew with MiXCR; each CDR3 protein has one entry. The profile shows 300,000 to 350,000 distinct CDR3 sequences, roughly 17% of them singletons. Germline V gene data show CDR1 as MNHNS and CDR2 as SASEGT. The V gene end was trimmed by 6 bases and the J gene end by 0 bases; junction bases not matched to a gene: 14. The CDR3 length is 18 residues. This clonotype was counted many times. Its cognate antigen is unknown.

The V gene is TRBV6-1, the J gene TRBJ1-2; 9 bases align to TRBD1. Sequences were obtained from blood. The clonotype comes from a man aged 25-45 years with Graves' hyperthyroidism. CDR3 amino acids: CASRLTNPGQGANYGYTF. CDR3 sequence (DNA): TGTGCCAGCAGACTAACTAATCCGGGACAGGGAGCTAACTATGGCTACACCTTC.